This T cell receptor (beta chain) was recovered during a study of tumor-infiltrating lymphocytes in primary liver carcinoma (dated by TCRdb to about 2017). Concerning the study at large: Between November 2015 and 2016, five patients in China with histopathologically diagnosed primary liver carcinoma had surgical resection. Across five regions of each liver tumor, along with adjacent normal tissue and blood, the study brought together TCRbeta repertoire sequencing, expression microarrays and whole-exome sequencing. The five patients had tumors of stage T1-T3 N0M0, with maximum diameters ranging from roughly 4.2 to 11 cm. Repertoires from technical replicates were highly reproducible, with mean shared-clone rates roughly 0.86 and correlation coefficients above 0.95. Of the five patients, three men and two women aged 30 to 69 years, four had hepatocellular carcinoma and one had combined HCC and intrahepatic cholangiocarcinoma. A total of 35 specimens from 5 patients underwent TCRbeta repertoire sequencing, comprising about 25 tumor regions, 5 adjacent noncancerous liver tissues and 5 peripheral blood samples. Each sample produced about 3.65 to 7.5 million productive TCRbeta reads, and read depth showed no significant difference between tissue types.

Using a constant-region primer and ProtoScript II reverse transcriptase, TCRbeta-specific cDNA was reverse-transcribed from approximately 500 ng total RNA. TCRbeta libraries were built with three nested multiplex PCR rounds, a slightly modified ARM-PCR procedure. The first two PCR rounds used multiplex TRBV1-TRBV30 forward primers with a Cbeta reverse primer, each for around 10 cycles. Sample barcodes and Illumina adapters were added in a final 25-cycle PCR with Deep VentR polymerase. Before sequencing, amplicons of 200-500 bp were purified from gel using a QIAquick gel extraction kit. An Illumina HiSeq 2500 was used to sequence the TCRbeta amplicons, generating 250-bp paired-end reads. The authors' pipeline ran thus. Reads were quality-trimmed with Trimmomatic v0.33, and paired reads were merged with FLASH v1.2.11 to recover full CDR3 sequences. V, D and J germline segments were assigned to the rearranged TCRbeta sequences using MiGEC v1.2.1b. Clonotype statistics and Shannon-Wiener diversity indices were computed with VDJtools v1.0.0. To cut down on sampling bias, every analysis after diversity analysis relied on just the 250 most abundant clonotypes from each sample. TCRdb itself trimmed the public reads at Q25 with fastp, ran MiXCR and retained productive beta chains. Each entry is one CDR3 protein sequence, shown with its most common DNA and genes. TCRdb assigned the V and J calls; the authors' analysis was not used. This sample is represented by about 320,000 distinct CDR3 sequences; roughly 60% of them were singletons. Around 9.5% of the sample is taken by the ten largest.

The germline V gene gives CDR1 as SGHAT and CDR2 as FQNNGV. Its CDR3 holds 13 amino acids, cysteine through phenylalanine. This entry keeps only the CDR3 DNA: 39 bases, framed from base 1. V loses 0 bases of germline sequence and J loses 3 bases, and the interval between the two ends is 6 bases. Blood RNA was extracted from unsorted whole blood with TRIzol reagent; germline DNA came from the DNeasy Blood & Tissue kit. Chronic HBV infection was present in the patients, and the patients were treatment-naive at sampling. Before surgery, 3.5 to 4 milliliters of peripheral blood were drawn into K2EDTA tubes. As regards this clonotype: The antigen this receptor binds is unknown. A much larger clonotype is one base distant, so this may be a read error.

On the study overall, not on this receptor specifically: Bulk unsorted samples precluded comparing CD4+ and CD8+ T cell repertoires. Because sequencing covered only the TCR beta chain and unpaired alpha chains were not captured, true repertoire diversity is likely underestimated. Repertoire overlap was higher between tumor regions (mean about 36%) than tumor-adjacent (approximately 17%) or tumor-blood (approximately 14%) pairs, consistent with antigen-driven expansion. The study included only a handful of patients, and the authors note findings should be validated in a larger study. Compared with blood, tumors had a significantly larger share of the repertoire taken up by the top 250 clones (p = 0.039).

The V gene is TRBV11-2 and the J gene is TRBJ2-7; the D gene cannot be named for sure. The TCR originated in a man in his forties with primary liver carcinoma and hepatitis B virus infection. The sample taken for sequencing was peripheral blood. CDR3 sequence: CASSLDHLYEQYF. The DNA reads as follows: TGTGCCAGCAGCTTAGATCATCTCTACGAGCAGTACTTC.